The 29 T cell receptor beta chains below were found in one sample sequenced in a study of T cell responses to AZD1222 COVID-19 vaccine. Sequencing used immunoSEQ multiplex PCR; TCRdb keeps in-frame clones, though not all of them. Among about 82,000 clones listed, roughly 85% were seen once. The sample was peripheral blood, taken 28 days after the second AZD1222 dose. These receptors all come from an adult who received the AZD1222 COVID-19 vaccine.

The rearrangement links TRBV6-5 to TRBJ2-5, with 9 positions matching TRBD1. The CDR3 runs 14 residues. Germline CDR1 reads MNHEY; CDR2 reads SVGAGI. With 5 bases clipped from V and 5 bases from J, the junction kept 6 bases outside the gene matches. The CDR3 sequence is CASSLGTGFETQYF. In nucleotides, the CDR3 is TGTGCCAGCAGTCTCGGGACAGGGTTCGAGACCCAGTACTTC.

The V and J genes are TRBV18 and TRBJ2-1; 10 nucleotides match TRBD1. V was pared by 4 bases and J by 6 bases, with 6 bases of the junction left unmatched. From germline, CDR1 is KGHSH and CDR2 LQKENI. CDR3 length: 15 residues. The CDR3 loop reads CASSRPGTGANEQFF. In DNA, the CDR3 is TGTGCCAGCTCACGTCCCGGGACAGGGGCCAATGAGCAGTTCTTC.

V gene TRBV9 combines with J gene TRBJ2-1; a weak D match, TRBD1 (6 bases). Germline lookup yields CDR1 SGDLS and CDR2 YYNGEE. The CDR3 loop spans 15 amino acids. Trimming took off 0 bases at V and 0 bases at J, with 7 bases between the two ends. The CDR3 nucleotides read TGTGCCAGCAGCGTAGAAGGGGGCTCCTACAATGAGCAGTTCTTC. Its protein is CASSVEGGSYNEQFF. The complete variable domain, with remaining parts taken from reference TRBV9 and TRBJ2-1, reads DSGVTQTPKHLITATGQRVTLRCSPRSGDLSVYWYQQSLDQGLQFLIQYYNGEERAKGNILERFSAQQFPDLHSELNLSSLELGDSALYFCASSVEGGSYNEQFFGPGTRLTVL.

The chain recombines TRBV4-1 with TRBJ1-1; D is unresolved. Per the germline V gene, CDR1 is MGHRA and CDR2 is YSYEKL. V dropped 10 bases and J dropped 5 bases, with 17 bases sitting between them. The CDR3 length is 13 residues. DNA for the CDR3: TGCGCCACCGTAAACAGATTGGGAACTGAAGCTTTCTTT. This gives the protein CATVNRLGTEAFF.

This chain links TRBV5-4 with TRBJ1-6, with TRBD1 matching 9 bases. Germline trimming cut 7 bases from V and 7 bases from J; bases unmatched to any gene: 12. The CDR3 contains 16 residues. Germline V gene data show CDR1 as SGHNT and CDR2 as YYREEE (reference sequence). CDR3 in DNA: TGTGCCAGCCACATGGAACAGGGGGCGATGAATTCACCCCTCCACTTT. The encoded protein is CASHMEQGAMNSPLHF.

The rearrangement links TRBV15 to TRBJ1-1, with TRBD1 matching over 8 bases. The CDR3 contains 14 residues. The V gene end was trimmed by 6 bases and the J gene end by 3 bases; junction bases not matched to a gene: 6. CDR1 and CDR2 (germline): LNHNV, YYDKDF (reference sequence). The CDR3 sequence is CATSLTGVHTEAFF. The CDR3 bases are TGTGCCACCAGTCTGACAGGGGTTCACACTGAAGCTTTCTTT.

The V and J genes are TRBV29-1 and TRBJ2-1, with 11 bases matching TRBD2. The CDR3 consists of 16 residues. Trimming took 4 bases from V and 5 from J; bases not matched to a gene: 10. Germline loops: CDR1 SQVTM, CDR2 ANQGSEA. The CDR3 protein is CSVVRTPGLADNEQFF. CDR3 DNA: TGCAGCGTTGTCAGAACCCCGGGACTAGCGGACAATGAGCAGTTCTTC.

The gene calls are TRBV3-1 (or the pseudogene TRBV3-2) and TRBJ1-6; D not certain. Germline CDR1 LGHDT, CDR2 YNNKEL (reference sequence). The CDR3 extends over 16 amino acids. Trimming left V 0 bases short and J 0 bases short, with 6 bases between. CDR3 in amino acids: CASSQDMGSYNSPLHF. The CDR3, as DNA: TGTGCCAGCAGCCAAGATATGGGCTCCTATAATTCACCCCTCCACTTT.

Within the sample, this clone is medium-sized (0.01 to 0.1%). The chain employs TRBV3-1 (or the pseudogene TRBV3-2) and TRBJ2-1, with TRBD2 as a possible D gene (6 bases). The CDR3 is 13 amino acids. The germline CDR1 and CDR2 sequences are LGHDT and YNNKEL (reference sequence). V lost 1 base, J lost 9 bases, and 10 bases lay in between. CDR3 in DNA: TGTGCCAGCAGCCAAGTGCGGGGTACTGAGCAGTTCTTC. This encodes CASSQVRGTEQFF.

The chain recombines TRBV7-9 with TRBJ2-1, with no clear D. Trimming pared 7 bases from V and 6 bases from J, leaving 19 bases between. From germline, CDR1 is SEHNR and CDR2 FQNEAQ (reference sequence). The CDR3 is made up of 15 amino acids. CDR3 sequence: CASKVAATRSNEQFF. CDR3 DNA sequence: TGTGCCAGCAAGGTAGCTGCCACCCGTTCCAATGAGCAGTTCTTC.

This clone has more than one count but fewer than ten. The chain links TRBV7-2 to TRBJ2-1, with D possibly being TRBD2 (5 bases). The CDR3 spans 16 residues. V was pared by 3 bases and J by 5 bases, with 17 bases between. Germline V gene data show CDR1 as SGHTA and CDR2 as FQGNSA. Written as DNA, the CDR3 is TGTGCCAGCAGCTTCTCGCGGGTGCCGGGGAACAATGAGCAGTTCTTC. It translates to CASSFSRVPGNNEQFF.

V and J are TRBV19 and TRBJ1-5; D ambiguous. Germline loops: CDR1 LNHDA, CDR2 SQIVND (reference sequence). Trimming cost V 6 bases and J 4 bases, with 7 bases left between them. The CDR3 consists of 12 residues. CDR3 sequence (DNA): TGTGCCAGTAGCAGAGTTAATCAGCCCCAGCATTTT. It specifies CASSRVNQPQHF.

The chain is built from TRBV3-1 (or the pseudogene TRBV3-2) and TRBJ1-5; D gene unclear. V lost 3 bases to trimming and J lost 7 bases, with 10 bases between them. Looked up from germline, CDR1 is LGHDT and CDR2 is YNNKEL (reference sequence). The CDR3 spans 13 residues. CDR3 protein: CASSHGGGQPQHF. Written as DNA, the CDR3 is TGTGCCAGCAGCCATGGCGGCGGCCAGCCCCAGCATTTT.

The sample holds one count of this clone. V usage is TRBV27 and J usage is TRBJ1-1, with D possibly being TRBD1 (6 bases). This CDR3 has 15 residues. Trimming left V 5 bases short and J 0 bases short, with 13 bases between. Germline-derived CDR1 and CDR2 are MNHEY and SMNVEV (reference sequence). The CDR3 DNA follows: TGTGCCAGCAGTCCGGCGGGGGACATGAACACTGAAGCTTTCTTT. Its translation is CASSPAGDMNTEAFF.

This chain connects TRBV6-2 or TRBV6-3 to TRBJ2-7; a weak D match, TRBD2 (5 bases). This CDR3 is built from 11 residues. V was trimmed by 5 bases and J by 5 bases, leaving 7 bases between them. Germline V lookup: CDR1 MNHEY, CDR2 SVGEGT. The CDR3 nucleotides read TGTGCCAGCAGTCGAGGGAACGAGCAGTACTTC. This sequence encodes CASSRGNEQYF.

The chain has TRBV4-2 and TRBJ2-7, with a weak D call TRBD1 (6 bases). The V end was cut by 2 bases, the J end by 3 bases, with 17 bases between. CDR1 and CDR2 (germline): LGHNA, YNFKEQ. CDR3 length: 16 residues. The CDR3 region is CASSQRGSDPGYEQYF. In DNA, the CDR3 is TGTGCCAGCAGCCAAAGGGGGTCCGACCCGGGCTACGAGCAGTACTTC.

The chain links TRBV24-1 to TRBJ2-3; tentative D call: TRBD2 (6 bases). V lost 9 bases and J lost 2, with 11 bases in between. This CDR3 comprises 13 residues. The V gene's germline CDR1 is KGHDR and CDR2 SFDVKD. This CDR3 reads CATGGFATDTQYF. As DNA, the CDR3 is TGTGCCACCGGGGGGTTCGCCACAGATACGCAGTATTTT.

Remarks on this clone: Other DNA sequences in the same sample also yield this CDR3. V is TRBV3-1 (or the pseudogene TRBV3-2) and J is TRBJ1-3; D uncertain. V was trimmed by 3 bases and J by 3 bases, leaving 6 bases between them. The CDR3 spans 13 residues. Germline values: CDR1 LGHDT, CDR2 YNNKEL (reference sequence). The CDR3 spells CASSQEGGNTIYF. The CDR3 region has the DNA TGTGCCAGCAGCCAGGAGGGTGGAAACACCATATATTTT.

This rearrangement joins TRBV5-1 to TRBJ1-4, with D perhaps TRBD1 (6 bases). V was shortened by 4 bases and J by 7 bases, with 20 bases between the two germline ends. CDR3 length: 16 amino acids. CDR1 SGHRS and CDR2 YFSETQ come from the germline V gene. CDR3 in amino acids: CASSRNSDSASEKLFF. The CDR3 DNA reads as TGCGCCAGCAGCCGCAACTCGGACAGCGCCTCTGAAAAACTGTTTTTT. The whole variable domain, remainder taken from reference TRBV5-1 and TRBJ1-4, is KAGVTQTPRYLIKTRGQQVTLSCSPISGHRSVSWYQQTPGQGLQFLFEYFSETQRNKGNFPGRFSGRQFSNSRSEMNVSTLELGDSALYLCASSRNSDSASEKLFFGSGTQLSVL.

The chain employs TRBV24-1 and TRBJ2-1; TRBD2 matches at 7 bases. With 3 bases clipped from V and 9 bases from J, the junction kept 13 bases outside the gene matches. Germline loops: CDR1 KGHDR, CDR2 SFDVKD. This CDR3 region has 16 residues. CDR3 nucleotides: TGTGCCACCAGTGATCCCGGGAACCCGCCGGGAGGTGAGCAGTTCTTC. Its protein product is CATSDPGNPPGGEQFF.

Notes on this clone: The same CDR3 arises from other DNA sequences in this sample as well. The V gene is TRBV6-5, the J gene TRBJ1-1, with D hard to call. Per the germline V gene, CDR1 is MNHEY and CDR2 is SVGAGI. Deletions cut 0 bases from V and 2 bases from J, with 4 bases between. The CDR3 has 13 residues. The CDR3 coding sequence is TGTGCCAGCAGTTACTCAAGAAACACTGAAGCTTTCTTT. Its protein is CASSYSRNTEAFF.

CDR3: CASRPEQSYGYTF. The CDR3 DNA follows: TGCGCCAGCAGACCAGAACAGAGCTATGGCTACACCTTC. The chain recombines TRBV5-1 with TRBJ1-2; D gene uncertain. The CDR3 totals 13 residues. Trimming took off 5 bases at V and 4 bases at J, with 12 bases between the two ends. Germline values: CDR1 SGHRS, CDR2 YFSETQ.

This clone was seen a handful of times. The chain uses TRBV7-8 and TRBJ2-1; 9 bases line up with TRBD2. This CDR3 is 15 amino acids long. Per germline, CDR1 SGHVS and CDR2 FQNEAQ. Germline trimming cut 8 bases from V and 4 bases from J; bases unmatched to any gene: 9. The CDR3: CASSVGLASYNEQFF. The CDR3 nucleotides are TGTGCCAGCTCTGTTGGACTAGCGTCATACAATGAGCAGTTCTTC.

The rearrangement joins TRBV24-1 to TRBJ2-2, with TRBD1 matching 7 bases. J was trimmed by 6 bases and V by 5 bases; bases with no gene match: 8. The germline V gene encodes CDR1 KGHDR and CDR2 SFDVKD. CDR3 length: 15 amino acids. As DNA, the CDR3 is TGTGCCACCAGTGGCGCCACAGGGGTCTCCGGGGAGCTGTTTTTT. Encoded protein: CATSGATGVSGELFF.

The CDR3 loop reads CASKRQGTMNYGYTF. Here the CDR3 DNA reads TGTGCCAGCAAACGGCAGGGCACTATGAACTATGGCTACACCTTC. The chain carries TRBV28 and TRBJ1-2; tentative D call: TRBD1 (5 bases). Germline V gene lookup returns CDR1 MDHEN and CDR2 SYDVKM. Trimming shortened V by 7 bases and J by 2 bases, and 17 bases separated the two germline ends. CDR3 length: 15 amino acids.

The chain couples TRBV28 to TRBJ1-5; the D is unclear. Trimming left V 9 bases short and J 1 base short, with 13 bases between. Germline V gene data show CDR1 as MDHEN and CDR2 as SYDVKM. The CDR3 is made up of 14 amino acids. CDR3 nucleotide sequence: TGTGCCAGTCTTCCCAGGATGAGCAATCAGCCCCAGCATTTT. It specifies CASLPRMSNQPQHF.

The V gene is TRBV29-1, the J gene TRBJ1-3; D not resolved. The CDR3 runs to 11 residues. The V end lost 4 bases, the J end lost 4 bases, and 5 bases lay between the germline ends. Germline CDR1 is SQVTM and CDR2 is ANQGSEA. The CDR3 reads CSVGSGNTIYF. The CDR3, as DNA: TGCAGCGTTGGGTCGGGAAACACCATATATTTT.

This chain joins TRBV7-9 and TRBJ2-5; D is uncertain. Deletions cut 3 bases from V and 5 bases from J, with 13 bases between. CDR1 is SEHNR, CDR2 FQNEAQ, per germline (reference sequence). The CDR3 is 14 residues long. As DNA, the CDR3 is TGTGCCAGCAGCTTCCAGACCTATGTGGAGACCCAGTACTTC. It encodes CASSFQTYVETQYF.

This CDR3 is CASSLGLAGGQETQYF. Written as DNA, the CDR3 is TGTGCCAGCAGCCTGGGACTAGCGGGGGGCCAGGAGACCCAGTACTTC. V and J are TRBV6-2 or TRBV6-3 and TRBJ2-5; TRBD2 matches at 15 bases. Per the germline V gene, CDR1 is MNHEY and CDR2 is SVGEGT. The ends lost 6 bases at V and 5 bases at J; junction bases unmatched: 7. The CDR3 is 16 residues long.